The sequence of this T cell receptor beta chain was determined in a study of blood T cell repertoires in COVID-19. At the level of the study: Nucleic acid was either cDNA or gDNA, and it came from T cells, B-cell-depleted T cells, or PBMCs.

This CDR3 is 16 amino acids long. The germline V gene has CDR1 SEHNR and CDR2 FQNEAQ (reference sequence). After removal of 4 bases from V and 4 bases from J, the junction contained 10 bases not matched to a gene. Sequencing was performed with immunoSEQ multiplex PCR; in TCRdb, only in-frame clones are kept and a portion is missing. The sample lists hundreds of thousands of clones, about 87% occurring once. The TCR comes from a woman aged 55-70 years with COVID-19, enrolled during active disease. The chain employs TRBV7-9 and TRBJ2-1; 7 bases match TRBD1. The sample was peripheral blood. In DNA, the CDR3 is TGTGCCAGCAGCTCCTACAGGGGCACTGAGTACAATGAGCAGTTCTTC. It is translated as CASSSYRGTEYNEQFF.